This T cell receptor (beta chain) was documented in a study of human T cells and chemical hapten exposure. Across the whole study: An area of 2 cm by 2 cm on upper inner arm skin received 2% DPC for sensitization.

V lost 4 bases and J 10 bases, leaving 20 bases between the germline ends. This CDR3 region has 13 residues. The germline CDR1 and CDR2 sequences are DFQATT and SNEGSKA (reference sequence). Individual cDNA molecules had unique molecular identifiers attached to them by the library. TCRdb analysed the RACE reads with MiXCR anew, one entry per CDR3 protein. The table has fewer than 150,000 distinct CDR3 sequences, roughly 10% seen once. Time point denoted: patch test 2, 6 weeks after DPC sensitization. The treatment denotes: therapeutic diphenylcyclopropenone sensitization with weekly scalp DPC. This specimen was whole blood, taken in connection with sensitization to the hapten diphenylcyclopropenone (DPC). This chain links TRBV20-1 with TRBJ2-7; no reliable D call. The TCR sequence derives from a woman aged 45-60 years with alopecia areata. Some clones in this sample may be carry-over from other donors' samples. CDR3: CSATPADATSQYF. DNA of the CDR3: TGCAGTGCTACTCCCGCGGATGCTACGTCACAGTACTTC.